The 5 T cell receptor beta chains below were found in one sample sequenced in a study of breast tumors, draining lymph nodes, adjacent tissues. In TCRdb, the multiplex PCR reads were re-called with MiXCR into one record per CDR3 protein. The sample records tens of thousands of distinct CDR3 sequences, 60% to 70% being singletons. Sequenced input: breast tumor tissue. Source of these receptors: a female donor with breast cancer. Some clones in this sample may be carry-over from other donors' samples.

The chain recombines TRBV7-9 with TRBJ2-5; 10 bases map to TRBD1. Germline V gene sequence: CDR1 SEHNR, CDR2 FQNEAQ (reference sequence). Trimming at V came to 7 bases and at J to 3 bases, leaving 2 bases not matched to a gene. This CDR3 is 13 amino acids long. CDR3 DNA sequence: TGTGCCAGCAAAGGGACAGGGGAAGAGACCCAGTACTTC. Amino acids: CASKGTGEETQYF.

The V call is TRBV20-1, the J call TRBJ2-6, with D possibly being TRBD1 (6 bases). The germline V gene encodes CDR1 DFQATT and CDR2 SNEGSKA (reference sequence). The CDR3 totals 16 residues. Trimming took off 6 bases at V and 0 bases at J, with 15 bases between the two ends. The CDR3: CSAQGQSSSGANVLTF. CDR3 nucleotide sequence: TGCAGTGCCCAGGGACAATCCTCCTCTGGGGCCAACGTCCTGACTTTC.

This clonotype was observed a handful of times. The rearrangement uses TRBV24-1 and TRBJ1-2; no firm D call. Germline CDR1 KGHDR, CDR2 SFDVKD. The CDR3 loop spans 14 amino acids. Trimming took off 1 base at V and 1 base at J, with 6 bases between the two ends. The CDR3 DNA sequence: TGTGCCACCAGTGATTTTCAGAATAACTATGGCTACACCTTC. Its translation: CATSDFQNNYGYTF.

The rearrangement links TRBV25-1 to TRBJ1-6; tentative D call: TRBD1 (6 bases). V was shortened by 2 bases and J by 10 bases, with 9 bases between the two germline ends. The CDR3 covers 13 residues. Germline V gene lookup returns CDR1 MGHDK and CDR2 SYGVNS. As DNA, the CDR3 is TGTGCCAGCAGTGAACACAGGGACTCACCCCTCCACTTT. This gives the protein CASSEHRDSPLHF.

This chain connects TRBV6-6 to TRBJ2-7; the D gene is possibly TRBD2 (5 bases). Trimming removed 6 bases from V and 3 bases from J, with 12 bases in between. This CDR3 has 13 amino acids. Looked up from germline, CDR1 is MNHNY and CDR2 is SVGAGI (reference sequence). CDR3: CASSRGLSYEQYF. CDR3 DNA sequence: TGTGCCAGCAGCCGCGGACTGAGCTACGAGCAGTACTTC.